Here is one T cell receptor beta chain with its context. What it recognizes is unknown. Germline V gene sequence: CDR1 MDHEN, CDR2 SYDVKM. J was trimmed by 3 bases and V by 6 bases; bases with no gene match: 11. There are 15 residues in the CDR3. This entry comes from a study of blood T cells in healthy people across ages. Study findings and constraints: It was held that diversity estimates obtained from one million T cells represented underestimates. More naive CD4+ cells and higher diversity marked long-lived donors relative to aged donors.

A minimum of 6 micrograms of total RNA was extracted per sample. With a J-beta primer mix and a sample-barcoded 5' primer, a second PCR ran roughly 6 to 12 cycles. Using its own MiXCR run on the 5' RACE reads, TCRdb lists one record per CDR3 protein. Of about 970,000 distinct CDR3 sequences in the sample, 45% to 60% were seen once. The sample taken for sequencing was blood. This clonotype was obtained from a woman aged 60-70 years in good health. The J gene is TRBJ2-7, the V gene TRBV28; TRBD2 agrees at 7 bases. In DNA form, the CDR3 reads TGTGCCAGCAGACCTAGACCCCCGGGGGGCTACGAGCAGTACTTC. It translates to CASRPRPPGGYEQYF.